This T cell receptor beta chain appears in the sequencing data of a study of shared clonotypes between healthy human individuals. About the research overall: Three plates were used per donor for CD4 naive, three for CD4 memory, two for CD8 naive and one for CD8 memory. Findings and limits, study-wide: Shared across four donors were 4% to 6% of the naive CD4 clonotypes.

An assay was performed, and its level was deep. As originally analysed: In the immunoSEQ data, sequences were junction-only and lacked quality scores, so filtering differed. Produced via immunoSEQ multiplex PCR; TCRdb's table is partial and in-frame only. That table is the source of V, J and clone size, and D and trimming were worked out from the DNA. The profile shows about 1,900,000 clones, 85% to 95% of them singletons. The naive CD8 fraction comprised CD45RO-negative cells positively selected for CCR7 and excluded terminally differentiated effector memory CD45RA+ cells. This clone showed up just a few times. Antigen unknown. The CDR3 is 14 amino acids. Unmatched junction bases numbered 9, after V lost 4 bases and J lost 7 bases. Looked up from germline, CDR1 is MGHRA and CDR2 is YSYEKL.

The receptor comes from a man younger than 35 in good health. The chain combines TRBV4-1 with TRBJ1-1; 7 nucleotides match TRBD1. The specimen was naive CD8+ T cells sorted from blood. CDR3 sequence reads: CASSLWTGRDEAFF. CDR3 coding DNA: TGCGCCAGCAGCCTGTGGACAGGAAGAGATGAAGCTTTCTTT.